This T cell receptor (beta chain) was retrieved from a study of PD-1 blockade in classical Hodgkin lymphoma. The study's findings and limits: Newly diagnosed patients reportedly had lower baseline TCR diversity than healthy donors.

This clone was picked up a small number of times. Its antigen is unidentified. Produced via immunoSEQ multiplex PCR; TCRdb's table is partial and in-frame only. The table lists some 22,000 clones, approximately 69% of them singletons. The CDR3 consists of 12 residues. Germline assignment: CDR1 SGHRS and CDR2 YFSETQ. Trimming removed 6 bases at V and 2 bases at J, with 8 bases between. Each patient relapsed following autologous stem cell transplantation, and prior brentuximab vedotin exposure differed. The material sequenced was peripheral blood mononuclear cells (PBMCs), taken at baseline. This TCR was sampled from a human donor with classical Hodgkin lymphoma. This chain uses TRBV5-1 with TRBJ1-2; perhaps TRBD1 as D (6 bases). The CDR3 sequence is CASTTGNYGYTF. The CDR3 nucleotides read TGCGCCAGCACCACAGGGAACTATGGCTACACCTTC.